The next 5 T cell receptor beta chains were all read from a single sample in a study of tumor-infiltrating lymphocytes in primary liver carcinoma. The roughly 20-31 mg bulk tissue piece was not sorted before simultaneous RNA and DNA extraction. TCR beta cDNA was prepared out of 500 ng total RNA by means of a constant-region primer. Three nested multiplex PCR rounds of slightly modified ARM-PCR generated TCR beta libraries. Two initial PCR rounds of around 9 cycles each paired TRBV1-TRBV30 forward primers with a C-beta reverse primer. TCRdb reprocessed the multiplex PCR reads with MiXCR, giving one entry per CDR3 protein. This sample has roughly 49,000 distinct CDR3 sequences, with about 77% found just once. Sample: liver tumor tissue from sampling region 5. Subset denoted: tumor region T5, tumor centre. These receptors all come from a man in his forties with primary liver carcinoma and hepatitis B virus infection.

This clonotype came up a few times. At one end the junction does not follow the germline gene, possibly because of a read error. This chain uses TRBV11-3 with TRBJ1-1; D remains unclear. Germline CDR1 reads SGHNT; CDR2 reads YENEEA. The CDR3 totals 13 residues. CDR3 loop: CVSSLAVNTEAFF. Here the CDR3 DNA reads TGTGTCAGCAGCCTGGCAGTTAACACTGAAGCTTTCTTT.

Many counts were recorded for this clonotype. The gene calls are TRBV5-1 and TRBJ1-1, with TRBD1 identical over 8 bases. This CDR3 comprises 13 residues. The V segment lost 4 bases and the J segment 9 bases; nucleotides outside the gene matches: 8. CDR1 is SGHRS and CDR2 is YFSETQ in the germline V gene. The CDR3 region is CASSPQGAGKAFF. The CDR3 DNA follows: TGCGCCAGCAGCCCGCAGGGGGCTGGGAAAGCTTTCTTT.

Points on this clonotype: Germline and junction disagree at one end, which may indicate a read error. The CDR3 reads CANSGGTSGSNEQFF. In DNA form, the CDR3 reads TGTGCCAACAGTGGGGGGACTAGCGGGTCCAATGAGCAGTTCTTC. The V and J genes are TRBV6-1 and TRBJ2-1; 12 bases line up with TRBD2. The CDR3 has 15 amino acids. Germline V lookup: CDR1 MNHNS, CDR2 SASEGT.

Only a few counts were recorded for this clonotype. The junction and the germline gene differ at one end; a read error may be behind it. V gene TRBV6-1 combines with J gene TRBJ2-1; TRBD2 matches 7 bases. The CDR3 contains 15 residues. Germline CDR1 reads MNHNS; CDR2 reads SASEGT. CDR3 nucleotide sequence: TGCGCCAGCACCCTAGGCGGGGGAGCCTACAATGGGCAGTTCTTC. The encoded protein is CASTLGGGAYNGQFF.

CDR3 loop: CASSAPGTIAGGVTQYF. CDR3 DNA sequence: TGTGCCAGCAGCGCCCCCGGGACTATCGCCGGGGGGGTTACGCAGTATTTT. V is TRBV5-4 and J is TRBJ2-3; 8 nucleotides line up with TRBD2. CDR3 length equals 17 residues. J gave up 8 bases and V 4 bases, and 18 bases lay outside the gene matches. Germline values: CDR1 SGHNT, CDR2 YYREEE (reference sequence).